This T cell receptor (beta chain) was identified in a study of persistence of HIV-infected CD4 T cells. Sequencing used immunoSEQ version 4 in survey mode. Profiled with immunoSEQ multiplex PCR; TCRdb holds only in-frame clones, not every one. The sample shows some 41,000 clones, around 80% of them seen only once. Turning to this clone: Its target is not known.

Germline V lookup: CDR1 MDHEN, CDR2 SYDVKM. This CDR3 is 17 amino acids long. Trimming removed 4 bases from V and 1 base from J, with 19 bases in between. Stimulation used 10 ug/mL lysate from CMV-infected fibroblasts. Sorted nonresponding memory CD4+ T cells were CD40L-negative, CD69-negative, CD45RO-high. J is TRBJ1-2 and V is TRBV28; D possibly corresponds to TRBD1 (5 bases). Sequencing was performed on CD4+ T cells sorted from PBMCs after roughly 18-hour stimulation, taken from a patient who received antiretroviral therapy. The sequence came from an adult man with HIV who was CMV-seropositive. In DNA form, the CDR3 reads TGTGCCAGCAGTTGGGACCCCGGAAGAAAGTTTAACTATGGCTACACCTTC. This encodes CASSWDPGRKFNYGYTF.